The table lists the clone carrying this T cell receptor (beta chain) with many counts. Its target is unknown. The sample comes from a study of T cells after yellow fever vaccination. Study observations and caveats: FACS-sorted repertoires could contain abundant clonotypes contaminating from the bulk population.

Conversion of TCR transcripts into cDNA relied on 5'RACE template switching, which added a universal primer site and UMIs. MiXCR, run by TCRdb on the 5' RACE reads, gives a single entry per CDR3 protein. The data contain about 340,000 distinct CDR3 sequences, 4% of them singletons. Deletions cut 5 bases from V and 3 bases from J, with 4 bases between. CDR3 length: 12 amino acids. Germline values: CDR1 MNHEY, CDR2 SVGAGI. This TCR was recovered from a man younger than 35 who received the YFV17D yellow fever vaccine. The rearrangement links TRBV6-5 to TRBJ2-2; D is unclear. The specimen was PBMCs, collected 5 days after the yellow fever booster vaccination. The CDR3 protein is CASSPDTGELFF. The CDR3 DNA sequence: TGTGCCAGCAGTCCGGACACCGGGGAGCTGTTTTTT.